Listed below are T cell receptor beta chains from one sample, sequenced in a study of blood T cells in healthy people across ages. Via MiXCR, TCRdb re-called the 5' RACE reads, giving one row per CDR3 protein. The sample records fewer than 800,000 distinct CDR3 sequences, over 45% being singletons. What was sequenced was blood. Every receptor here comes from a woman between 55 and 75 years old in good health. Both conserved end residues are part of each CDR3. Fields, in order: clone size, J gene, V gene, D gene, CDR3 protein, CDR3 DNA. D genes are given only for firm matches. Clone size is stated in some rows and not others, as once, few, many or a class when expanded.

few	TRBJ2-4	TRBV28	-	CASSFLASFFAAKNIQYF	TGTGCCAGCAGTTTTTTAGCTAGCTTCTTCGCGGCCAAAAACATTCAGTACTTC
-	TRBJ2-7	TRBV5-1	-	CASSTGSTYEQYF	TGCGCCAGCAGCACCGGGTCAACCTACGAGCAGTACTTC
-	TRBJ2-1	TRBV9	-	CASSVALGEQFF	TGTGCCAGCAGCGTAGCTCTGGGTGAGCAGTTCTTC
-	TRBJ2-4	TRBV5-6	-	CASSWRYLQKNIQYF	TGTGCCAGCAGCTGGAGGTACTTACAGAAAAACATTCAGTACTTC
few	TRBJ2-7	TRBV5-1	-	CASSSWTRSSYEQYF	TGCGCCAGCAGCTCCTGGACACGAAGCTCCTACGAGCAGTACTTC
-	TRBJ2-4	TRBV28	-	CASSLQQGVANIQYF	TGTGCCAGCAGTTTACAACAGGGCGTAGCAAACATTCAGTACTTC
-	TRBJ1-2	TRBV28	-	CASRSTGRYYGYTF	TGTGCCAGCAGGTCTACAGGGCGGTACTATGGCTACACCTTC
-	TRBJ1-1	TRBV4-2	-	CASRRTGNFNTEAFF	TGTGCCAGCAGACGGACGGGGAATTTTAACACTGAAGCTTTCTTT
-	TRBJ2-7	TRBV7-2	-	CAGSVGFGTPYF	-
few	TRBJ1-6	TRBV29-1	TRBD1	CSGRTGYNSPLHF	TGCAGCGGTCGGACAGGTTATAATTCACCCCTCCACTTT
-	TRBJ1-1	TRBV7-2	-	CASTLGGTTEAFF	TGTGCCAGCACCCTAGGTGGAACCACTGAAGCTTTCTTT
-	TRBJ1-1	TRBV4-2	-	CASSLNGDLNTEAFF	TGTGCCAGCAGCCTCAACGGGGACCTGAACACTGAAGCTTTCTTT
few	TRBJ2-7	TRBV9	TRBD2	CASSEGGSGYSYEQYF	TGTGCCAGCAGCGAGGGAGGTAGCGGGTATTCGTACGAGCAGTACTTC
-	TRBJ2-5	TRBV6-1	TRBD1	CASSEGKQGAETQYF	TGTGCCAGCAGTGAAGGAAAACAGGGGGCTGAGACCCAGTACTTC
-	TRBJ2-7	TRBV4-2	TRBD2	CASSQDSRASGYYEQYF	TGTGCCAGCAGCCAAGATAGTAGGGCTAGCGGTTACTACGAGCAGTACTTC
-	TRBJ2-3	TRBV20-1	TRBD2	CSASGLAGEYTDTQYF	TGCAGTGCTAGTGGACTAGCGGGCGAGTACACAGATACGCAGTATTTT
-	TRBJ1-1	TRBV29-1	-	CSVSDRTSTEAFF	TGCAGCGTCTCCGACAGGACCTCCACTGAAGCTTTCTTT
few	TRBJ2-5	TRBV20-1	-	CSASGLVGETQYF	TGCAGTGCTAGTGGTCTAGTCGGGGAGACCCAGTACTTC
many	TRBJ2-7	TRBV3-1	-	CASSPVSGIPPTEQYF	TGTGCCAGCAGCCCTGTATCGGGGATCCCCCCTACCGAGCAGTACTTC
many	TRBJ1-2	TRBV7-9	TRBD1	CASSELGTGGLYGYTF	TGTGCCAGCAGCGAGCTCGGGACAGGGGGACTCTATGGCTACACCTTC
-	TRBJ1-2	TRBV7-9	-	CASSLSSDYGYTF	TGTGCCAGCAGCTTATCTTCTGACTATGGCTACACCTTC
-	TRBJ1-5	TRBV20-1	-	CSARAEGVKPQHF	TGCAGTGCTAGAGCAGAGGGCGTGAAGCCCCAGCATTTT